Listed here are 24 T cell receptor beta chains from one sample, sequenced in a study of monozygotic twins with inflammatory bowel disease. Each CDR3 protein gets one entry in TCRdb, which reprocessed the 5' RACE reads and gives no DNA. Its table lists about 330,000 distinct CDR3 sequences. The material sequenced was blood. These receptors all stem from a human donor with ulcerative colitis or Crohn's disease, or a healthy co-twin of an affected twin (not recorded which).

V gene TRBV12-3 or TRBV12-4 combines with J gene TRBJ2-5; with no DNA, the TCRdb D assignment of TRBD2 cannot be verified. The CDR3 sequence is 13 residues long. The CDR3 loop reads CASSDSLRGTQYF.

This rearrangement joins TRBV5-1 to TRBJ2-5. The CDR3 contains 12 residues. Germline CDR1 SGHRS, CDR2 YFSETQ. CDR3 sequence: CASSLEGTTQYF.

The V call is TRBV9, the J call TRBJ1-2. The length of the CDR3 is 16 residues. From germline, CDR1 is SGDLS and CDR2 YYNGEE. CDR3 loop: CASSVATRTGGDGYTF.

V usage is TRBV9 and J usage is TRBJ1-3. CDR1 and CDR2 (germline): SGDLS, YYNGEE. The CDR3 is made up of 16 amino acids. CDR3 loop: CASSPQKTDSGNTIYF. Full variable domain (missing parts from reference TRBV9 and TRBJ1-3): DSGVTQTPKHLITATGQRVTLRCSPRSGDLSVYWYQQSLDQGLQFLIQYYNGEERAKGNILERFSAQQFPDLHSELNLSSLELGDSALYFCASSPQKTDSGNTIYFGEGSWLTVV.

V gene TRBV25-1 combines with J gene TRBJ2-1; the TRBD2 assignment by TCRdb is unverifiable without DNA. The CDR3 covers 13 residues. Germline-derived CDR1 and CDR2 are MGHDK and SYGVNS. CDR3 loop: CASSALGGDEQFF.

V gene TRBV20-1 combines with J gene TRBJ2-1; the D call of TRBD2 rests on TCRdb alone, since no DNA is present to check it. Germline V gives CDR1 DFQATT, CDR2 SNEGSKA (reference sequence). This CDR3 has 12 amino acids. This chain's CDR3 is CSGLAGAWEQFF.

The V and J genes are TRBV12-3 or TRBV12-4 and TRBJ2-7; the TRBD1 assignment by TCRdb is unverifiable without DNA. CDR3 length: 13 residues. The CDR3 sequence is CASAQTETYEQYF.

This chain uses TRBV7-2 with TRBJ1-1; TCRdb gives TRBD1 as the D gene, but with no DNA this cannot be confirmed. CDR1 is SGHTA and CDR2 is FQGNSA in the germline V gene. The CDR3 runs to 13 residues. CDR3 loop: CASSRDRANEAFF. Supplemented by reference TRBV7-2 and TRBJ1-1, the full variable domain reads GAGVSQSPSNKVTEKGKDVELRCDPISGHTALYWYRQSLGQGLEFLIYFQGNSAPDKSGLPSDRFSAERTGGSVSTLTIQRTQQEDSAVYLCASSRDRANEAFFGQGTRLTVV.

The genes are TRBV5-1 and TRBJ2-7. The germline CDR1 and CDR2 sequences are SGHRS and YFSETQ. This CDR3 is built from 14 residues. CDR3: CASSPRIASYEQYF.

The chain couples TRBV12-3 or TRBV12-4 to TRBJ1-3. The length of the CDR3 is 14 residues. CDR3 loop: CASSFLAVVNTIYF.

The V gene is TRBV7-9, the J gene TRBJ2-1. Germline CDR1 is SEHNR and CDR2 is FQNEAQ (reference sequence). The CDR3 runs to 16 residues. The CDR3 is CASSPVAENGNNEQFF.

This CDR3 reads CASTPGAGGWYEQFF. This chain uses TRBV28 with TRBJ2-1; TCRdb returns TRBD2, unconfirmable since there is no DNA. The CDR3 has 15 residues. In germline, CDR1 is MDHEN, CDR2 SYDVKM.

This clonotype registers medium-sized by frequency. The chain is built from TRBV7-2 and TRBJ1-4; TCRdb gives TRBD1 as the D gene, but with no DNA this cannot be confirmed. This CDR3 has 15 residues. The V gene's germline CDR1 is SGHTA and CDR2 FQGNSA. CDR3 in amino acids: CASSVYGAANEKLFF.

The chain links TRBV5-1 to TRBJ2-5; TCRdb indicates TRBD1, and absent DNA this call remains unverified. The CDR3 contains 15 residues. The germline V gene encodes CDR1 SGHRS and CDR2 YFSETQ. CDR3 sequence: CASSLDRGPGVTQYF.

The V gene is TRBV28, the J gene TRBJ1-1. CDR3 length equals 11 residues. Per the germline V gene, CDR1 is MDHEN and CDR2 is SYDVKM. CDR3 sequence: CASALRAEAFF.

The rearrangement links TRBV30 to TRBJ2-1; TCRdb selects TRBD2, and the lack of DNA leaves this call unchecked. CDR3 length: 14 residues. The V gene's germline CDR1 is GTSNPN and CDR2 SVGIG (reference sequence). The CDR3 here is CAWSGSPADNEQFF.

The chain joins TRBV6-6 to TRBJ1-4; absent DNA, TCRdb's TRBD1 call cannot be checked. CDR1 MNHNY and CDR2 SVGAGI come from the germline V gene (reference sequence). The CDR3 spans 12 residues. CDR3 sequence reads: CASSYVQGRVFF.

The chain uses TRBV20-1 and TRBJ2-7; the TCRdb call, TRBD1, lacks DNA for checking. The germline V gene has CDR1 DFQATT and CDR2 SNEGSKA (reference sequence). This CDR3 has 15 amino acids. CDR3 in amino acids: CSARDMGGSSYEQYF.

The chain employs TRBV5-1 and TRBJ2-1; TCRdb names TRBD2, which stays unverified in the absence of DNA. The CDR3 covers 16 residues. CDR1 and CDR2 from the germline V gene are SGHRS and YFSETQ. CDR3 residues: CASSPNRALAYNEQFF. Drawing the rest from reference TRBV5-1 and TRBJ2-1, the complete variable domain is KAGVTQTPRYLIKTRGQQVTLSCSPISGHRSVSWYQQTPGQGLQFLFEYFSETQRNKGNFPGRFSGRQFSNSRSEMNVSTLELGDSALYLCASSPNRALAYNEQFFGPGTRLTVL.

This sequence joins TRBV6-1 and TRBJ1-2; TCRdb outputs TRBD1, but without DNA this stays unchecked. Germline CDR1 MNHNS, CDR2 SASEGT. The CDR3 extends over 13 amino acids. The CDR3 is CASSERGREGYTF.

The V call is TRBV19, the J call TRBJ1-2; the D call of TRBD1 rests on TCRdb alone, since no DNA is present to check it. Germline CDR1 and CDR2: LNHDA and SQIVND (reference sequence). The CDR3 contains 14 residues. CDR3 residues: CASSSGQVWGHYTF.

CDR3: CATSFAGGGNTDTQYF. The genes are TRBV28 and TRBJ2-3; TCRdb lists TRBD1, though no DNA is available to test this call. Germline V lookup: CDR1 MDHEN, CDR2 SYDVKM. The CDR3 has 16 residues.

V and J are TRBV7-2 and TRBJ1-1. The V gene's germline CDR1 is SGHTA and CDR2 FQGNSA. CDR3 length equals 15 residues. The CDR3 is CASSLDTGSRTEAFF. The whole variable domain, filled in from reference TRBV7-2 and TRBJ1-1, reads GAGVSQSPSNKVTEKGKDVELRCDPISGHTALYWYRQSLGQGLEFLIYFQGNSAPDKSGLPSDRFSAERTGGSVSTLTIQRTQQEDSAVYLCASSLDTGSRTEAFFGQGTRLTVV.

The chain uses TRBV20-1 and TRBJ2-2; with no DNA, the TCRdb D assignment of TRBD2 cannot be verified. Germline V gives CDR1 DFQATT, CDR2 SNEGSKA (reference sequence). The CDR3 covers 16 residues. This CDR3 reads CSAYPTSGRTDGELFF.